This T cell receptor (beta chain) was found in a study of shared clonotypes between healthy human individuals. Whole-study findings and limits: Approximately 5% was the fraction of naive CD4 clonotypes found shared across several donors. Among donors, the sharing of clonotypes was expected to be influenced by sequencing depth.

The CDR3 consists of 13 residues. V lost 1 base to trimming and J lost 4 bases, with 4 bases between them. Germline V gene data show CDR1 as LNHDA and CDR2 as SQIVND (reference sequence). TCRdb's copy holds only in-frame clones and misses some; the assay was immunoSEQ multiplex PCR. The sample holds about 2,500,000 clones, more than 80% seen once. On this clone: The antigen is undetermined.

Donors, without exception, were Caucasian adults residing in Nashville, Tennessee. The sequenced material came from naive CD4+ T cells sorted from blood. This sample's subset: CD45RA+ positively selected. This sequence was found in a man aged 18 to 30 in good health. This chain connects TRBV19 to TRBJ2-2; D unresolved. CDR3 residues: CASSIASTGELFF. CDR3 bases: TGTGCCAGTAGTATAGCTAGCACCGGGGAGCTGTTTTTT. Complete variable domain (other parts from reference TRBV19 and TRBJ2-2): DGGITQSPKYLFRKEGQNVTLSCEQNLNHDAMYWYRQDPGQGLRLIYYSQIVNDFQKGDIAEGYSVSREKKESFPLTVTSAQKNPTAFYLCASSIASTGELFFGEGSRLTVL.